Shown below are 20 T cell receptor beta chains from a single sample sequenced in a study of blood T cell repertoires in COVID-19. Measured with immunoSEQ multiplex PCR; TCRdb has only the in-frame clones, and not every one. The sample holds more than 300,000 clones, about 90% seen once. Sequencing was carried out using peripheral blood. The receptors originated from a woman aged 18 to 35 who had recovered from COVID-19.

The chain recombines TRBV11-3 with TRBJ2-4, with 7 bases identical to TRBD1. Unmatched junction bases numbered 6, after V lost 5 bases and J lost 8 bases. Per germline, CDR1 SGHNT and CDR2 YENEEA. The CDR3 is made up of 13 amino acids. In DNA form, the CDR3 reads TGTGCCAGCAGCCGACAGGGTGATCACATTCAGTACTTC. Translating gives CASSRQGDHIQYF. The whole variable domain, remainder taken from reference TRBV11-3 and TRBJ2-4, is EAGVVQSPRYKIIEKKQPVAFWCNPISGHNTLYWYLQNLGQGPELLIRYENEEAVDDSQLPKDRFSAERLKGVDSTLKIQPAELGDSAVYLCASSRQGDHIQYFGAGTRLSVL.

V and J are TRBV2 and TRBJ2-1, with TRBD2 identical over 8 bases. The CDR3 totals 16 residues. The ends lost 6 bases at V and 8 bases at J; junction bases unmatched: 15. Per the germline V gene, CDR1 is SNHLY and CDR2 is FYNNEI. CDR3 DNA: TGTGCCAGCAGCGAGGTGGGGGGACTAGGGAGTGATGAGCAGTTCTTC. Its protein is CASSEVGGLGSDEQFF.

A few counts support this clone. The chain combines TRBV4-3 with TRBJ2-1, with 8 bases matching TRBD2. J gave up 3 bases and V 4 bases, and 14 bases lay outside the gene matches. Per germline, CDR1 LGHNA and CDR2 YSLEER. There are 18 residues in the CDR3. CDR3 protein: CASSRGYSAGVSYNEQFF. DNA of the CDR3: TGCGCCAGCAGCCGTGGTTACTCAGCGGGAGTTAGCTACAATGAGCAGTTCTTC.

The V and J genes are TRBV18 and TRBJ1-3; D uncertain. The CDR3 spans 14 residues. Looked up from germline, CDR1 is KGHSH and CDR2 is LQKENI. Trimming removed 6 bases from V and 0 bases from J, with 9 bases in between. CDR3 in amino acids: CASSNSSSGNTIYF. The CDR3 DNA reads TGTGCCAGCTCTAACAGCTCCTCTGGAAACACCATATATTTT.

This chain uses TRBV19 with TRBJ1-5; tentatively, D is TRBD1 (5 bases). The CDR3 is 14 residues long. The V gene lost 2 bases and the J gene lost 4 bases, with 9 bases spanning the gap. Germline CDR1 is LNHDA and CDR2 is SQIVND (reference sequence). This CDR3 is CASSIKRGNQPQHF. The CDR3 region has the DNA TGTGCCAGTAGTATAAAAAGGGGTAATCAGCCCCAGCATTTT. The full variable domain, its missing parts supplied by reference TRBV19 and TRBJ1-5, is DGGITQSPKYLFRKEGQNVTLSCEQNLNHDAMYWYRQDPGQGLRLIYYSQIVNDFQKGDIAEGYSVSREKKESFPLTVTSAQKNPTAFYLCASSIKRGNQPQHFGDGTRLSIL.

The rearrangement joins TRBV7-2 to TRBJ2-1; D may be TRBD1 (6 bases). Trimming left V 1 base short and J 4 bases short, with 11 bases between. The V gene's germline CDR1 is SGHTA and CDR2 FQGNSA. This CDR3 spans 15 amino acids. CDR3 residues: CASSLVQGAYNEQFF. CDR3 bases: TGTGCCAGCAGCTTAGTACAGGGTGCGTACAATGAGCAGTTCTTC. Supplemented by reference TRBV7-2 and TRBJ2-1, the full variable domain reads GAGVSQSPSNKVTEKGKDVELRCDPISGHTALYWYRQSLGQGLEFLIYFQGNSAPDKSGLPSDRFSAERTGGSVSTLTIQRTQQEDSAVYLCASSLVQGAYNEQFFGPGTRLTVL.

The V gene is TRBV11-2, the J gene TRBJ2-7; tentative D call: TRBD2 (6 bases). Germline V gives CDR1 SGHAT, CDR2 FQNNGV. The CDR3 totals 16 residues. V lost 4 bases to trimming and J lost 6 bases, with 22 bases between them. CDR3 loop: CASSSNRGTSLREQYV. The CDR3, as DNA: TGTGCCAGCAGCTCGAACCGGGGGACGAGCCTCCGCGAGCAGTACGTC.

The chain recombines TRBV7-8 with TRBJ1-1; D remains ambiguous. The CDR3 is 16 residues long. Germline V lookup: CDR1 SGHVS, CDR2 FQNEAQ. Trimming left V 2 bases short and J 1 base short, with 14 bases between. This CDR3 reads CASSLFTRRGNTEAFF. The CDR3 DNA follows: TGTGCCAGCAGCTTATTTACAAGAAGAGGGAACACTGAAGCTTTCTTT.

The rearrangement links TRBV28 to TRBJ2-3; the match to TRBD1 covers 9 bases. CDR3 size: 19 residues. Losses at the gene ends were 2 bases for V and 2 bases for J; bases not matched to a gene: 14. Germline-derived CDR1 and CDR2 are MDHEN and SYDVKM. The CDR3 here is CASSLPNYRTGAYTDTQYF. The CDR3 nucleotides read TGTGCCAGCAGTTTACCCAATTACCGGACAGGGGCCTACACAGATACGCAGTATTTT.

The chain joins TRBV19 to TRBJ1-2, with 8 bases matching TRBD1. Germline CDR1 reads LNHDA; CDR2 reads SQIVND (reference sequence). Losses at the gene ends were 4 bases for V and 0 bases for J; bases not matched to a gene: 4. The CDR3 totals 15 residues. The CDR3 here is CASSTGTGPNYGYTF. CDR3 DNA sequence: TGTGCCAGTAGTACAGGGACAGGACCTAACTATGGCTACACCTTC.

A single count supports this clone. The V and J genes are TRBV9 and TRBJ2-2; perhaps TRBD2 as D (6 bases). Germline V lookup: CDR1 SGDLS, CDR2 YYNGEE. V was cut by 4 bases and J by 8 bases, with 21 bases left in between. The CDR3 covers 16 residues. CDR3 sequence reads: CASSPTGVSREGELFF. CDR3 nucleotides: TGTGCCAGCAGCCCCACGGGAGTATCGCGAGAGGGGGAGCTGTTTTTT.

This chain links TRBV2 with TRBJ2-7; 7 nucleotides align to TRBD2. The CDR3 covers 15 residues. With V trimmed by 4 bases and J by 2 bases, 8 bases remained unmatched. Germline assignment: CDR1 SNHLY and CDR2 FYNNEI. In nucleotides, the CDR3 is TGTGCCAGCAGTGGAACGGGGGGAGGACCCTACGAGCAGTACGTC. Its protein is CASSGTGGGPYEQYV.

The chain combines TRBV9 with TRBJ2-1; D might be TRBD2 (6 bases). Germline lookup yields CDR1 SGDLS and CDR2 YYNGEE. V lost 4 bases, J lost 4 bases, and 15 bases lay in between. CDR3 length: 15 amino acids. CDR3 bases: TGTGCCAGCAGCCTAGGGCCTAGCGCATACAATGAGCAGTTCTTC. It encodes CASSLGPSAYNEQFF. Filled out from reference TRBV9 and TRBJ2-1, the complete variable domain reads DSGVTQTPKHLITATGQRVTLRCSPRSGDLSVYWYQQSLDQGLQFLIQYYNGEERAKGNILERFSAQQFPDLHSELNLSSLELGDSALYFCASSLGPSAYNEQFFGPGTRLTVL.

V gene TRBV5-1 combines with J gene TRBJ2-1; D call uncertain. Trimming took 2 bases from V and 9 from J, leaving 12 bases between them. In germline, CDR1 is SGHRS, CDR2 YFSETQ. This CDR3 spans 13 amino acids. Written as DNA, the CDR3 is TGCGCCAGCAGCTTAAATACCTACGGTGAGCAGTTCTTC. Its translation is CASSLNTYGEQFF.

CDR3 sequence reads: CASSPLARVVSGNTIYF. CDR3 DNA: TGTGCCAGCTCACCACTTGCCAGGGTCGTCTCTGGAAACACCATATATTTT. J is TRBJ1-3 and V is TRBV18, with a tentative D call TRBD1 (5 bases). The V and J ends lost 1 base and 0 bases respectively, with 13 bases between them. CDR3 length: 17 amino acids. CDR1 and CDR2 from the germline V gene are KGHSH and LQKENI.

The V and J genes are TRBV11-3 and TRBJ1-1, with a weak D call TRBD1 (5 bases). V was pared by 4 bases and J by 0 bases, with 18 bases between. Germline-derived CDR1 and CDR2 are SGHNT and YENEEA. The CDR3 is made up of 17 amino acids. This CDR3 reads CASSSGGAISVNTEAFF. Written as DNA, the CDR3 is TGTGCCAGCAGCTCGGGTGGGGCGATCTCGGTGAACACTGAAGCTTTCTTT.

This chain uses TRBV6-2 or TRBV6-3 with TRBJ2-1; D is possibly TRBD2 (5 bases). The CDR3 runs 15 residues. The V gene lost 0 bases and the J gene lost 7 bases, with 13 bases spanning the gap. CDR1 is MNHEY, CDR2 SVGEGT, per germline. CDR3 sequence (DNA): TGTGCCAGCAGTTACTCGATAATTGGAGGAAATGAGCAGTTCTTC. Translated, it gives CASSYSIIGGNEQFF.

V gene TRBV12-3 or TRBV12-4 combines with J gene TRBJ1-2; D ambiguous. The CDR3 loop spans 13 amino acids. V lost 2 bases, J lost 4 bases, and 8 bases lay in between. CDR3 in DNA: TGTGCCAGCAGTTTACGGGGTTTCTATGGCTACACCTTC. Its protein product is CASSLRGFYGYTF.

CDR3 DNA sequence: TGTGCCAGCAGCCACGGACAGGCGGCGGTAGATACGCAGTATTTT. The encoded protein is CASSHGQAAVDTQYF. The genes are TRBV6-5 and TRBJ2-3; 7 bases are a match to TRBD1. CDR3 length equals 15 residues. Trimming at V came to 6 bases and at J to 5 bases, leaving 11 bases not matched to a gene. Germline lookup yields CDR1 MNHEY and CDR2 SVGAGI.

This sequence joins TRBV19 and TRBJ2-7; possible D gene TRBD1, 7 bases. Germline CDR1 and CDR2: LNHDA and SQIVND (reference sequence). The CDR3 totals 13 residues. V lost 3 bases and J 6 bases, leaving 12 bases between the germline ends. DNA for the CDR3: TGTGCCAGTAGTATGAGGAGGGGGCTCGAGCAGTACGTC. It encodes CASSMRRGLEQYV.